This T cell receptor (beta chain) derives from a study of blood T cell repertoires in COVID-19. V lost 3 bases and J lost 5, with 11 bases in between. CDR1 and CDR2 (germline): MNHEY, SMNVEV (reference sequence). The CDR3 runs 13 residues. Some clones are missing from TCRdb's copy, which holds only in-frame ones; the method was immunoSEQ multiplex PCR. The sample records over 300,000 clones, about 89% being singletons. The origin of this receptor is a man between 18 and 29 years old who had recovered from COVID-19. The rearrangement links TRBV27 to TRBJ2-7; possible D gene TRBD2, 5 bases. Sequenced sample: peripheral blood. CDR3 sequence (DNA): TGTGCCAGCAGTTTTGTGGGAGACGACGAGCAGTACTTC. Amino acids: CASSFVGDDEQYF.